The 26 T cell receptor beta chains in this list originate from one sample, sequenced in a study of beta chain features in type 1 diabetes. Study-level points and caveats: Type 1 diabetes patients had TCRB CDR3s that were shorter (moderately but significantly so) in all four CD4+ subsets.

Of the isolated RNA, all was reverse transcribed, and so the sequenced material was expressed TCRB transcripts. Assay: immunoSEQ multiplex PCR; the TCRdb copy retains only in-frame clones and omits some. In the table there are 600,000 or so clones, around 12% of which are singletons. Which antigens these TCRs recognize remains unknown. Sequencing used naive CD4+ T cells from blood. The receptor source for this set is a man aged 30 to 45 with type 1 diabetes.

This clone was seen more than once but under ten times. This sample includes further DNA sequences coding for the same CDR3. The chain is built from TRBV29-1 and TRBJ1-1, with D tentatively TRBD1 (6 bases). Between the trimmed V and J ends, which lost 6 bases and 1 base, there was a span of 12 bases. Looked up from germline, CDR1 is SQVTM and CDR2 is ANQGSEA. This CDR3 is 13 amino acids long. The CDR3 sequence is CSVSGQENTEAFF. For the CDR3, the DNA is TGCAGCGTATCGGGACAAGAGAACACTGAAGCTTTCTTT.

This clone was seen more than once but under ten times. V gene TRBV5-1 combines with J gene TRBJ2-3; TRBD2 agrees at 7 bases. V was pared by 3 bases and J by 0 bases, with 13 bases of the junction left unmatched. CDR1 and CDR2 (germline): SGHRS, YFSETQ. CDR3 length equals 18 residues. Here the CDR3 reads CASSWGPSSGFSTDTQYF. Written as DNA, the CDR3 is TGCGCCAGCAGCTGGGGTCCTTCTAGCGGATTTAGCACAGATACGCAGTATTTT. Full variable domain (outside the CDR3, taken from reference TRBV5-1 and TRBJ2-3): KAGVTQTPRYLIKTRGQQVTLSCSPISGHRSVSWYQQTPGQGLQFLFEYFSETQRNKGNFPGRFSGRQFSNSRSEMNVSTLELGDSALYLCASSWGPSSGFSTDTQYFGPGTRLTVL.

This chain links TRBV4-1 with TRBJ2-4, with D unclear. This CDR3 is built from 14 residues. The germline gives CDR1 MGHRA, CDR2 YSYEKL. V gave up 2 bases and J gave up 7 bases, with 12 bases separating them. CDR3 sequence: CASSQPVESNIQYF. CDR3 bases: TGCGCCAGCAGCCAACCCGTAGAAAGTAACATTCAGTACTTC.

In its sample, this clone was seen a few times. The chain carries TRBV7-9 and TRBJ1-5, with TRBD1 matching over 12 bases. Germline CDR1 reads SEHNR; CDR2 reads FQNEAQ (reference sequence). The CDR3 totals 15 residues. V shed 4 bases and J 4 bases; nucleotides not matched to a gene: 2. CDR3 region: CASSSGQGANQPQHF. CDR3 in DNA: TGTGCCAGCAGCTCGGGACAGGGGGCGAATCAGCCCCAGCATTTT.

This clone was counted between two and nine times. Other DNA sequences of this sample code for an identical CDR3. The CDR3 bases are TGCGCCAGCAGCCCGGGACTAGCGGGTTTTGAGACCCAGTACTTC. Its protein product is CASSPGLAGFETQYF. The J gene is TRBJ2-5, the V gene TRBV5-1; 12 nucleotides line up with TRBD2. J gave up 5 bases and V 4 bases, and 6 bases lay outside the gene matches. The CDR3 is made up of 15 amino acids. The V gene's germline CDR1 is SGHRS and CDR2 YFSETQ. Variable domain in full (rest from reference TRBV5-1 and TRBJ2-5): KAGVTQTPRYLIKTRGQQVTLSCSPISGHRSVSWYQQTPGQGLQFLFEYFSETQRNKGNFPGRFSGRQFSNSRSEMNVSTLELGDSALYLCASSPGLAGFETQYFGPGTRLLVL.

V gene TRBV7-2 combines with J gene TRBJ2-7; possibly TRBD1 for D (6 bases). In germline, CDR1 is SGHTA, CDR2 FQGNSA. V lost 5 bases and J 1 base, leaving 12 bases between the germline ends. The CDR3 covers 14 residues. CDR3 nucleotide sequence: TGTGCCAGCAGCCCCCAGGGGCTTTCCTACGAGCAGTACTTC. This gives the protein CASSPQGLSYEQYF.

The CDR3 loop reads CASSLSSGGSGANVLTF. The CDR3 nucleotides are TGTGCCAGCAGCTTAAGCAGCGGGGGCTCTGGGGCCAACGTCCTGACTTTC. The chain links TRBV11-2 to TRBJ2-6, with 8 bases identical to TRBD2. The germline gives CDR1 SGHAT, CDR2 FQNNGV. Unmatched junction bases numbered 3, after V lost 2 bases and J lost 0 bases. CDR3 length: 17 amino acids.

A single count supports this clone. The chain uses TRBV6-5 and TRBJ2-7; D may be TRBD1 (5 bases). Between the trimmed V and J ends, which lost 3 bases and 0 bases, there was a span of 9 bases. The germline CDR1 and CDR2 sequences are MNHEY and SVGAGI. The CDR3 runs to 14 residues. The CDR3 is CASSYDSSSYEQYF. The CDR3, as DNA: TGTGCCAGCAGTTATGACAGCAGCTCCTACGAGCAGTACTTC.

The rearrangement uses TRBV14 and TRBJ2-5; D possibly matches TRBD1 or TRBD2 (5 bases each). The CDR3 length is 18 residues. Looked up from germline, CDR1 is SGHDN and CDR2 is FVKESK. The V gene lost 1 base and the J gene lost 0 bases, with 18 bases spanning the gap. The CDR3 DNA follows: TGTGCCAGCAGCCAAGGGGGGTCGGTCCAATTTTACCAAGAGACCCAGTACTTC. This codes for CASSQGGSVQFYQETQYF.

The V gene is TRBV7-8, the J gene TRBJ1-5; possibly TRBD1 for D (5 bases). Between the trimmed V and J ends, which lost 5 bases and 0 bases, there was a span of 20 bases. Germline CDR1 reads SGHVS; CDR2 reads FQNEAQ. The CDR3 runs to 18 residues. The CDR3 region is CASSPRQRTPYSNQPQHF. The CDR3 nucleotides are TGTGCCAGCAGCCCCCGACAGAGGACCCCATATAGCAATCAGCCCCAGCATTTT. Filled out from reference TRBV7-8 and TRBJ1-5, the complete variable domain reads GAGVSQSPRYKVAKRGQDVALRCDPISGHVSLFWYQQALGQGPEFLTYFQNEAQLDKSGLPSDRFFAERPEGSVSTLKIQRTQQEDSAVYLCASSPRQRTPYSNQPQHFGDGTRLSIL.

This sequence joins TRBV11-2 and TRBJ2-7; perhaps TRBD1 as D (6 bases). V was cut by 4 bases and J by 1 base, with 14 bases left in between. CDR1 and CDR2 from the germline V gene are SGHAT and FQNNGV. This CDR3 spans 15 amino acids. The CDR3 bases are TGTGCCAGCAGCTCCTTATCCAGGGGTTCCTACGAGCAGTACTTC. Translated: CASSSLSRGSYEQYF.

There are a few counts of this clone. This sequence joins TRBV6-1 and TRBJ2-3, with D possibly TRBD1 on 6 matching bases. Deletions cut 2 bases from V and 4 bases from J, with 19 bases between. The CDR3 totals 17 residues. Germline V gene data show CDR1 as MNHNS and CDR2 as SASEGT. CDR3 sequence: CASSESGPLAGADTQYF. CDR3 DNA sequence: TGTGCCAGCAGTGAATCAGGGCCCCTGGCAGGGGCAGATACGCAGTATTTT.

This clone came up a few times. V gene TRBV9 combines with J gene TRBJ1-2, with TRBD1 as a possible D gene (5 bases). CDR1 SGDLS and CDR2 YYNGEE come from the germline V gene. V lost 0 bases, J lost 4 bases, and 16 bases lay in between. The CDR3 is 16 amino acids. The CDR3 coding sequence is TGTGCCAGCAGCGTAGCTCAGAAGGGGTATAGCTATGGCTACACCTTC. Residues: CASSVAQKGYSYGYTF.

The rearrangement links TRBV28 to TRBJ1-6; D might be TRBD1 (5 bases). This CDR3 comprises 14 residues. Trimming left V 3 bases short and J 7 bases short, with 10 bases between. Germline V gene data show CDR1 as MDHEN and CDR2 as SYDVKM. In DNA, the CDR3 is TGTGCCAGCAGTTTCGGGACGGGGAATTCACCCCTCCACTTT. This encodes CASSFGTGNSPLHF.

This clone was detected only a few times. The gene calls are TRBV6-6 and TRBJ2-3, with D tentatively TRBD1 (5 bases). CDR3 size: 16 residues. V lost 8 bases and J lost 2, with 20 bases in between. Looked up from germline, CDR1 is MNHNY and CDR2 is SVGAGI (reference sequence). Here the CDR3 DNA reads TGTGCCAGCGGAAGAGAGAGACAGCTAGACACAGATACGCAGTATTTT. Amino acid sequence: CASGRERQLDTDTQYF.

This clone was found a few times. Other DNA variants within this sample encode the same CDR3. The chain is built from TRBV5-1 and TRBJ2-1; D gene uncertain. CDR3 length: 12 residues. V lost 0 bases, J lost 10 bases, and 8 bases lay in between. CDR1 is SGHRS and CDR2 is YFSETQ in the germline V gene. The CDR3 loop reads CASSLEGTEQFF. The CDR3, as DNA: TGCGCCAGCAGCTTGGAAGGAACCGAGCAGTTCTTC. Looking up the rest from reference TRBV5-1 and TRBJ2-1 gives the full variable domain: KAGVTQTPRYLIKTRGQQVTLSCSPISGHRSVSWYQQTPGQGLQFLFEYFSETQRNKGNFPGRFSGRQFSNSRSEMNVSTLELGDSALYLCASSLEGTEQFFGPGTRLTVL.

This clone was seen a handful of times. The chain carries TRBV7-2 and TRBJ2-3; unclear D gene. Trimming pared 5 bases from V and 8 bases from J, leaving 26 bases between. Germline V CDR1 and CDR2: SGHTA, FQGNSA. This CDR3 spans 17 amino acids. The chain's CDR3 is CASSPLVVAPSGGTQYF. The CDR3, as DNA: TGTGCCAGCAGCCCGCTGGTCGTGGCCCCGAGTGGTGGTACGCAGTATTTT.

The chain is built from TRBV9 and TRBJ2-6, with 9 bases matching TRBD1. CDR3 length: 17 amino acids. With 7 bases clipped from V and 0 bases from J, the junction kept 8 bases outside the gene matches. Germline CDR1 SGDLS, CDR2 YYNGEE. As DNA, the CDR3 is TGTGCCAGCGGCGGGGACAGGGTCCCCTCTGGGGCCAACGTCCTGACTTTC. Translation gives CASGGDRVPSGANVLTF.

This clone was seen a handful of times. The CDR3 DNA reads TGTGCCTGGAGTGTATCGGAAAGGAACTATGGCTACACCTTC. The encoded protein is CAWSVSERNYGYTF. V and J are TRBV30 and TRBJ1-2; D gene unclear. Germline values: CDR1 GTSNPN, CDR2 SVGIG (reference sequence). Trimming stripped 0 bases from V and 2 bases from J, with 10 bases between. This CDR3 is 14 amino acids long.

The chain uses TRBV9 and TRBJ1-6, with TRBD1 identical over 7 bases. Germline CDR1 is SGDLS and CDR2 is YYNGEE. CDR3 length: 16 amino acids. Trimming cost V 4 bases and J 8 bases; bases outside gene matches: 12. The CDR3 spells CASSLGTVRRDSPLHF. The CDR3 coding sequence is TGTGCCAGCAGCCTCGGGACAGTACGGAGGGATTCACCCCTCCACTTT.

This clone was detected a few times. The CDR3 coding sequence is TGTGCCAGCAGTTACGAACAAGGGGCTGGCTACACCTTC. It yields the protein CASSYEQGAGYTF. The V gene is TRBV6-5, the J gene TRBJ1-2; D possibly corresponds to TRBD1 (5 bases). Looked up from germline, CDR1 is MNHEY and CDR2 is SVGAGI. The CDR3 consists of 13 residues. V lost 2 bases and J lost 7, with 11 bases in between.

This clone appeared a few times. The genes are TRBV7-9 and TRBJ2-7, with a weak D call TRBD1 (6 bases). Germline V gene sequence: CDR1 SEHNR, CDR2 FQNEAQ (reference sequence). The CDR3 is 15 amino acids. V was cut by 5 bases and J by 0 bases, with 14 bases left in between. The CDR3 spells CASSPQGRSSYEQYF. The CDR3 nucleotides are TGTGCCAGCAGCCCACAGGGCAGGAGCTCCTACGAGCAGTACTTC.

The chain has TRBV20-1 and TRBJ2-1, with TRBD1 matching over 8 bases. The CDR3 covers 11 residues. V dropped 3 bases and J dropped 13; count of bases not matched to a gene: 5. CDR1 DFQATT and CDR2 SNEGSKA come from the germline V gene (reference sequence). CDR3 in DNA: TGCAGTGCTAGGCCGACAGGGGCCCAGTTCTTC. Protein sequence: CSARPTGAQFF.

This chain links TRBV19 with TRBJ2-1, with 7 bases fitting TRBD1. The germline gives CDR1 LNHDA, CDR2 SQIVND (reference sequence). The CDR3 is made up of 16 amino acids. The V and J ends lost 6 bases and 4 bases, in that order; junction bases with no gene match: 12. The CDR3 DNA sequence: TGTGCCAGTAGCTACATACCGGGACAGCGTTACAATGAGCAGTTCTTC. Translating gives CASSYIPGQRYNEQFF.

This clone was seen a handful of times. The chain is built from TRBV9 and TRBJ1-2, with 7 positions matching TRBD1. V trimming: 3 bases; J trimming: 4 bases; junction bases outside the gene matches: 6. Germline V gene lookup returns CDR1 SGDLS and CDR2 YYNGEE. This CDR3 comprises 14 residues. The CDR3 region is CASSAGQARYGYTF. For the CDR3, the DNA is TGTGCCAGCAGCGCTGGACAGGCCCGCTATGGCTACACCTTC.

This chain links TRBV18 with TRBJ1-6; D is possibly TRBD1 (6 bases). Germline V gives CDR1 KGHSH, CDR2 LQKENI. V lost 5 bases, J lost 10 bases, and 12 bases lay in between. The CDR3 runs to 13 residues. The CDR3 region has the DNA TGTGCCAGCTCAACAACAGGGAACTCACCCCTCCACTTT. It encodes CASSTTGNSPLHF.